Following are 31 T cell receptor beta chains from one sample sequenced in a study of T cells in Graves' hyperthyroidism and ophthalmopathy. RNA transcripts yielded amplified TCR beta CDR3 regions. When the TCR CDR3 underwent first-round RT-PCR, the HTBI primer set was used. TCRdb ran MiXCR on the multiplex PCR reads and lists one entry per CDR3 protein. Of about 100,000 distinct CDR3 sequences listed, roughly 15% are singletons. The sequencing sample was made of blood. Receptors were obtained from a woman aged 45 to 65 with Graves' hyperthyroidism.

This clonotype has a handful of counts. The chain uses TRBV28 and TRBJ1-1, with 7 bases lining up with TRBD1. Losses at the gene ends were 4 bases for V and 3 bases for J; bases not matched to a gene: 5. CDR1 MDHEN and CDR2 SYDVKM come from the germline V gene. This CDR3 spans 14 amino acids. CDR3 in DNA: TGTGCCAGCAGTTATAGACAGGGATACACTGAAGCTTTCTTT. Residues: CASSYRQGYTEAFF.

This clonotype was counted ten times or more. V gene TRBV20-1 combines with J gene TRBJ1-4; D is possibly TRBD1 (5 bases). Germline CDR1 and CDR2: DFQATT and SNEGSKA (reference sequence). V gave up 2 bases and J gave up 5 bases, with 18 bases separating them. CDR3 length: 16 amino acids. CDR3: CSARPNNLGGNEKLFF. The CDR3 DNA sequence: TGCAGTGCTAGACCCAACAATTTGGGGGGAAATGAAAAACTGTTTTTT.

In its sample, this clonotype was seen many times. The chain couples TRBV27 to TRBJ2-1; TRBD2 matches at 8 bases. The CDR3 length is 15 residues. CDR1 is MNHEY, CDR2 SMNVEV, per germline (reference sequence). With 3 bases clipped from V and 4 bases from J, the junction kept 5 bases outside the gene matches. The CDR3 DNA sequence: TGTGCCAGCAGTTTCCAAGCGGGGGTATACAATGAGCAGTTCTTC. Translated, it gives CASSFQAGVYNEQFF.

This clonotype was counted many times. V usage is TRBV29-1 and J usage is TRBJ2-3; D might be TRBD2 (6 bases). V lost 8 bases and J 0 bases, leaving 12 bases between the germline ends. CDR1 and CDR2 from the germline V gene are SQVTM and ANQGSEA. The CDR3 has 13 residues. This chain's CDR3 is CSTMEGSTDTQYF. The CDR3 bases are TGCAGCACAATGGAGGGGAGCACAGATACGCAGTATTTT.

J is TRBJ1-1 and V is TRBV15, with 11 bases fitting TRBD1. Unmatched junction bases numbered 8, after V lost 4 bases and J lost 1 base. The CDR3 sequence is 17 residues long. Germline CDR1 and CDR2: LNHNV and YYDKDF (reference sequence). In DNA, the CDR3 is TGTGCCACCAGCAAACCGCGGGACAGGGGGGCGAACACTGAAGCTTTCTTT. The encoded protein is CATSKPRDRGANTEAFF. The whole variable domain, filled in from reference TRBV15 and TRBJ1-1, reads DAMVIQNPRYQVTQFGKPVTLSCSQTLNHNVMYWYQQKSSQAPKLLFHYYDKDFNNEADTPDNFQSRRPNTSFCFLDIRSPGLGDTAMYLCATSKPRDRGANTEAFFGQGTRLTVV.

V gene TRBV20-1 combines with J gene TRBJ2-6; TRBD1 aligns across 12 bases. After removal of 6 bases from V and 4 bases from J, the junction contained 10 bases not matched to a gene. Germline V lookup: CDR1 DFQATT, CDR2 SNEGSKA (reference sequence). This CDR3 region has 17 residues. The CDR3 spells CSAPSGTGGSGANVLTF. CDR3 nucleotide sequence: TGCAGTGCCCCCTCCGGGACAGGGGGCTCAGGGGCCAACGTCCTGACTTTC.

This clonotype was seen repeatedly, ten times or more. The rearrangement uses TRBV5-1 and TRBJ2-7; 11 positions agree with TRBD2. Per the germline V gene, CDR1 is SGHRS and CDR2 is YFSETQ. This CDR3 has 16 residues. The ends lost 4 bases at V and 2 bases at J; junction bases unmatched: 8. CDR3 sequence (DNA): TGCGCCAGCAGCGTCGGACTAGCGGGCTCCCCCTACGAGCAGTACTTC. It is translated as CASSVGLAGSPYEQYF.

This clonotype has a handful of counts. The CDR3 DNA sequence: TGTGCCAGCAGTCGGTCGCAAAACACAGATACGCAGTATTTT. It is translated as CASSRSQNTDTQYF. J is TRBJ2-3 and V is TRBV2; no definite D call. Trimming removed 5 bases at V and 2 bases at J, with 11 bases between. This CDR3 contains 14 residues. The germline V gene encodes CDR1 SNHLY and CDR2 FYNNEI.

This chain's CDR3 is CASSLGPPSGYTF. The CDR3 DNA is TGTGCCAGCAGTTTAGGACCGCCGTCAGGCTACACCTTC. The rearrangement joins TRBV12-3 or TRBV12-4 to TRBJ1-2; D remains unclear. This CDR3 spans 13 amino acids. Trimming left V 1 base short and J 8 bases short, with 11 bases between.

The CDR3 DNA follows: TGCAGTGCTACCGGGACAAAGGTTGGGAACACTGAAGCTTTCTTT. It encodes CSATGTKVGNTEAFF. The rearrangement links TRBV20-1 to TRBJ1-1; a weak D match, TRBD1 (6 bases). V lost 4 bases to trimming and J lost 1 base, with 16 bases between them. The CDR3 loop spans 15 amino acids. Germline CDR1 is DFQATT and CDR2 is SNEGSKA (reference sequence).

This clonotype was picked up many times. This chain connects TRBV28 to TRBJ2-7, with 7 bases fitting TRBD1. The V gene end was trimmed by 7 bases and the J gene end by 4 bases; junction bases not matched to a gene: 13. There are 15 residues in the CDR3. Germline loops: CDR1 MDHEN, CDR2 SYDVKM. CDR3: CASTPGGLNFYEQYF. CDR3 nucleotide sequence: TGTGCCAGCACTCCAGGGGGATTGAATTTTTACGAGCAGTACTTC.

This clonotype was picked up many times. A much larger clone is a single base away; this may be a read error. DNA of the CDR3: TGTGCCAGCAGTTTAGAAAGGGCCACGATCCCTGAAGCTCTCTTT. Translated: CASSLERATIPEALF. The chain combines TRBV28 with TRBJ1-1; D ambiguous. Germline V lookup: CDR1 MDHEN, CDR2 SYDVKM. The CDR3 spans 15 residues.

This clonotype was seen ten or more times. The chain employs TRBV24-1 and TRBJ2-1; 13 bases line up with TRBD2. Germline V gene sequence: CDR1 KGHDR, CDR2 SFDVKD. The length of the CDR3 is 18 residues. Trimming removed 4 bases from V and 2 bases from J; junction bases left unmatched: 7. The CDR3 DNA follows: TGTGCCACCAGTGAAACCCCGGGACTAGCGGGGACCTACAATGAGCAGTTCTTC. Amino acid sequence: CATSETPGLAGTYNEQFF.

This clonotype appeared many times. This chain connects TRBV29-1 to TRBJ2-3, with D perhaps TRBD1 (5 bases). Between the trimmed V and J ends, which lost 5 bases and 1 base, there was a span of 7 bases. The CDR3 loop spans 12 amino acids. Germline values: CDR1 SQVTM, CDR2 ANQGSEA. CDR3 region: CSVSRGTDTQYF. The CDR3 DNA is TGCAGCGTTTCCAGGGGCACAGATACGCAGTATTTT.

This clonotype was detected many times. The rearrangement uses TRBV20-1 and TRBJ1-5; D gene unclear. The germline V gene has CDR1 DFQATT and CDR2 SNEGSKA (reference sequence). The CDR3 totals 12 residues. Trimming cost V 5 bases and J 7 bases, with 12 bases left between them. The DNA of the CDR3 is TGCAGTGCTCAACCGTTTGGGCAGCCCCAGCATTTT. Its protein is CSAQPFGQPQHF.

The table lists this clonotype with many counts. The chain employs TRBV12-3 or TRBV12-4 and TRBJ1-1, with 7 bases fitting TRBD1. The V gene end was trimmed by 1 base and the J gene end by 1 base; junction bases not matched to a gene: 3. The CDR3 spans 15 residues. The CDR3 bases are TGTGCCAGCAGTTTAGGCAGGGGGGGGAACACTGAAGCTTTCTTT. It yields the protein CASSLGRGGNTEAFF.

This clonotype has a count of ten or more. The rearrangement links TRBV11-2 to TRBJ2-5; D not resolved. The CDR3 consists of 15 residues. The V gene lost 1 base and the J gene lost 2 bases, with 11 bases spanning the gap. Germline CDR1 reads SGHAT; CDR2 reads FQNNGV. CDR3 region: CASSLGAGPQETQYF. CDR3 DNA: TGTGCCAGCAGCTTAGGGGCAGGACCACAAGAGACCCAGTACTTC. Supplemented by reference TRBV11-2 and TRBJ2-5, the full variable domain reads EAGVAQSPRYKIIEKRQSVAFWCNPISGHATLYWYQQILGQGPKLLIQFQNNGVVDDSQLPKDRFSAERLKGVDSTLKIQPAKLEDSAVYLCASSLGAGPQETQYFGPGTRLLVL.

This clonotype was counted at least ten times. The V and J genes are TRBV5-1 and TRBJ1-3; D is unresolved. The CDR3 has 13 amino acids. Trimming stripped 4 bases from V and 4 bases from J, with 9 bases between. Germline V CDR1 and CDR2: SGHRS, YFSETQ. The DNA for the CDR3 is TGCGCCAGCAGCATCGCCGGCGGAAACACCATATATTTT. Encoded protein: CASSIAGGNTIYF.

This chain connects TRBV10-1 to TRBJ2-2; TRBD2 matches at 9 bases. The V gene's germline CDR1 is WNHNN and CDR2 SYGVQD (reference sequence). This CDR3 contains 17 residues. V was pared by 9 bases and J by 4 bases, with 15 bases of the junction left unmatched. The CDR3: CASSQIGLAIGTGELFF. In DNA form, the CDR3 reads TGCGCCAGTTCTCAGATCGGACTAGCGATTGGCACCGGGGAGCTGTTTTTT.

Ten or more counts support this clonotype. The chain combines TRBV20-1 with TRBJ1-5; tentatively, D is TRBD1 (6 bases). Germline V gives CDR1 DFQATT, CDR2 SNEGSKA (reference sequence). CDR3 length: 14 amino acids. Trimming removed 1 base from V and 2 bases from J, with 9 bases in between. CDR3 residues: CSARAGAGNQPQHF. The CDR3 DNA reads TGCAGTGCTAGAGCAGGGGCTGGCAATCAGCCCCAGCATTTT.

The V gene is TRBV29-1, the J gene TRBJ1-1; 7 bases agree with TRBD1. The CDR3 is 12 residues long. The V segment lost 7 bases and the J segment 5 bases; nucleotides outside the gene matches: 7. Germline assignment: CDR1 SQVTM and CDR2 ANQGSEA. CDR3 in DNA: TGCAGCGACGCCCCAGGGGGGACTGAAGCTTTCTTT. Its translation is CSDAPGGTEAFF.

Ten or more counts support this clonotype. The chain couples TRBV2 to TRBJ2-3; 7 positions match TRBD2. The CDR3 spans 14 residues. The ends lost 4 bases at V and 1 base at J; junction bases unmatched: 2. The germline V gene encodes CDR1 SNHLY and CDR2 FYNNEI. CDR3 nucleotides: TGTGCCAGCAGTGGAACTAGCGGCACAGATACGCAGTATTTT. Residues: CASSGTSGTDTQYF.

Many counts were recorded for this clonotype. In DNA form, the CDR3 reads TGTGCCAGCAGCTTAGATCCTCGGGGCGTGCAGTATTTT. It encodes CASSLDPRGVQYF. The chain links TRBV11-2 to TRBJ2-3; D tentatively reads TRBD1 or TRBD2 (5 bases each). The CDR3 loop spans 13 amino acids. CDR1 is SGHAT, CDR2 FQNNGV, per germline. Trimming left V 0 bases short and J 11 bases short, with 12 bases between.

This clonotype has at least ten counts. The V gene is TRBV28, the J gene TRBJ2-7; a possible D gene is TRBD1 (5 bases). Germline-derived CDR1 and CDR2 are MDHEN and SYDVKM. V lost 4 bases and J 4 bases, leaving 14 bases between the germline ends. The length of the CDR3 is 14 residues. In DNA, the CDR3 is TGTGCCAGCAGTTCCATTGGGCAGGGTTACGAGCAGTACTTC. This translates into CASSSIGQGYEQYF.

This clonotype was observed at least ten times. The gene calls are TRBV5-1 and TRBJ2-7; the match to TRBD2 covers 8 bases. Trimming took 1 base from V and 4 from J; bases not matched to a gene: 16. Germline V gene data show CDR1 as SGHRS and CDR2 as YFSETQ. The CDR3 sequence is 18 residues long. DNA for the CDR3: TGCGCCAGCAGCTTGCCCCGGTGGTTTGAGCGGGAGTTTTACGAGCAGTACGTC. Amino acids: CASSLPRWFEREFYEQYV.

This clonotype was seen ten or more times. J is TRBJ2-6 and V is TRBV5-1; perhaps TRBD1 as D (6 bases). The CDR3 totals 15 residues. Germline assignment: CDR1 SGHRS and CDR2 YFSETQ. Trimming took 3 bases from V and 2 from J, leaving 9 bases between them. The CDR3 protein is CASSYQGTGANVLTF. DNA for the CDR3: TGCGCCAGCAGCTACCAGGGGACTGGGGCCAACGTCCTGACTTTC.

This clonotype was recorded many times. The chain employs TRBV2 and TRBJ1-1; no clear D gene. The CDR3 sequence is 14 residues long. The germline V and J ends were trimmed by 4 bases and 0 bases, with 9 bases remaining between them. Germline loops: CDR1 SNHLY, CDR2 FYNNEI. The CDR3 DNA reads TGTGCCAGCAGTGTTCGGCAGTTGAACACTGAAGCTTTCTTT. Translated: CASSVRQLNTEAFF.

This clonotype was observed at least ten times. The chain combines TRBV20-1 with TRBJ2-5; D is unresolved. The V and J ends lost 0 bases and 2 bases respectively, with 10 bases between them. This CDR3 has 14 residues. The V gene's germline CDR1 is DFQATT and CDR2 SNEGSKA (reference sequence). For the CDR3, the DNA is TGCAGTGCTAGAGATTCCTCGCGACAAGAGACCCAGTACTTC. It codes for CSARDSSRQETQYF.

This clonotype has a count of ten or more. J is TRBJ2-2 and V is TRBV11-1; 8 bases fit TRBD2. The germline V gene encodes CDR1 SGHAT and CDR2 FQDESV (reference sequence). This CDR3 has 16 amino acids. V trimming: 0 bases; J trimming: 3 bases; junction bases outside the gene matches: 3. The CDR3 spells CASSLAGGGDTGELFF. Written as DNA, the CDR3 is TGTGCCAGCAGCTTAGCCGGGGGGGGCGACACCGGGGAGCTGTTTTTT.

This chain connects TRBV20-1 to TRBJ2-5; 10 nucleotides agree with TRBD1. Germline V gives CDR1 DFQATT, CDR2 SNEGSKA (reference sequence). The junction had 11 bases not matched to a gene; V was cut back by 6 bases and J by 4 bases. The CDR3 totals 15 residues. In nucleotides, the CDR3 is TGCAGTGCCACCTCCTCGACAGGGGGCGGAGAGACCCAGTACTTC. This encodes CSATSSTGGGETQYF.

This clonotype was seen many times. V and J are TRBV28 and TRBJ2-1, with D unclear. The V end lost 6 bases, the J end lost 0 bases, and 18 bases lay between the germline ends. This CDR3 contains 17 residues. Germline lookup yields CDR1 MDHEN and CDR2 SYDVKM. CDR3 DNA sequence: TGTGCCAGCAGCCGACCTGCTTCGACGATCTCCTACAATGAGCAGTTCTTC. Its protein product is CASSRPASTISYNEQFF. Complete variable domain (other parts from reference TRBV28 and TRBJ2-1): DVKVTQSSRYLVKRTGEKVFLECVQDMDHENMFWYRQDPGLGLRLIYFSYDVKMKEKGDIPEGYSVSREKKERFSLILESASTNQTSMYLCASSRPASTISYNEQFFGPGTRLTVL.